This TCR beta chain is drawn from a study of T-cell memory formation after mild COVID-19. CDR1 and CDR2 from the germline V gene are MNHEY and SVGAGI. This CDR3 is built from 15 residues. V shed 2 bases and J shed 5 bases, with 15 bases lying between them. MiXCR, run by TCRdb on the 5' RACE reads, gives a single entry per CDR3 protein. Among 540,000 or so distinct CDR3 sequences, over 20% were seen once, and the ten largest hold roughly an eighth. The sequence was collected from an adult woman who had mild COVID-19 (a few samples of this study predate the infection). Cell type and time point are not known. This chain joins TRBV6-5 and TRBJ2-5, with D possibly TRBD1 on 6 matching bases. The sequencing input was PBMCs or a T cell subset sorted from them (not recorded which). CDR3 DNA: TGTGCCAGCAGTTACGCTTCTAGAGGGGGTGAGACCCAGTACTTC. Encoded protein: CASSYASRGGETQYF.